The T cell receptor (beta chain) described here comes from a study of shared clonotypes between healthy human individuals. The wider study: Those who served as donors were a couple of women and three men between the ages of 18 and 49.

Regarding the study as a whole: Larger richness was generally estimated for naive than memory subsets. The authors expected sequencing depth to affect clonotype sharing among donors.

This CDR3 region has 14 residues. Germline CDR1 reads MGHRA; CDR2 reads YSYEKL. Caucasian adults residing in Nashville, Tennessee made up all the donors. TCRdb's table, derived via immunoSEQ multiplex PCR, lists solely in-frame clones and lacks some. Altogether about 2.4 million clones are present, 80% to 95% being singletons, with the ten largest covering approximately 0.37%. As regards this clone: Its cognate antigen is unknown.

This sequence joins TRBV4-1 and TRBJ2-5, with D possibly TRBD1 on 6 matching bases. The DNA end is a closer match to TRBJ2-7, so the J assignment may be wrong. The sequencing input was naive CD4+ T cells from PBMCs. Regarding subset: CD45RA+ positively selected. This sequence was found in a man aged 18 to 29 in good health. Some clones in this sample may be carry-over from other donors' samples. CDR3 coding DNA: TGCGCCAGCAGCAAGGGGGTGAGCATGGGCGAGCAGTACTTC. It codes for CASSKGVSMGEQYF.